Here is one T cell receptor (beta chain) with its context. The data were obtained in a study of blood T cell repertoires in COVID-19. Study in general: COVID-19 samples, acute and convalescent, were from the United States, Italy and Spain. In each case, the material was cDNA or gDNA derived from T cells, B-cell-depleted T cells, or PBMCs.

The Seattle patients, enrolled during active infection, were followed longitudinally. Authors' methods: Amplification with reference gene primers provided the estimates of nucleated cell counts. Profiled with immunoSEQ multiplex PCR; TCRdb holds only in-frame clones, not every one. V, J and clone size derive from that table, while D and trimming were established from the DNA sequence. The sample has 90,000 or so clones, under 90% seen once. The sample taken for sequencing was peripheral blood. This sequence was found in a man in his 60s with COVID-19, enrolled during active disease.

The CDR3 nucleotides read TGTGCCAGCTCACCGACAGGGGGGAGCGAAAAACTGTTTTTT. Amino acid sequence: CASSPTGGSEKLFF. The rearrangement uses TRBV18 and TRBJ1-4; 9 bases match TRBD1. The germline V gene encodes CDR1 KGHSH and CDR2 LQKENI. CDR3 length: 14 amino acids. Germline trimming cut 3 bases from V and 8 bases from J; bases unmatched to any gene: 4.